This T cell receptor (beta chain) is from a study of T cell repertoires in cytomegalovirus infection. Turning to the study itself: Through public TCR beta signatures, both CMV infection and matching HLA type were indicated.

Study-level results: Across the ex vivo response, the dominant clonotypes were HLA-C-restricted CMV-specific TCR beta clonotypes.

TCRdb independently ran MiXCR on the reads; one entry per CDR3 protein. The sample lists about 310,000 distinct CDR3 sequences, 17% occurring once. This clonotype has at least ten counts. Its cognate antigen is unknown. The receptor was derived from a human donor in good health (CMV status not recorded). Some clones in this sample may be carry-over from other donors' samples. Material for sequencing was PBMCs.

CDR3 residues: CASSISGAPLNTEAFF. The DNA for the CDR3 is TGTGCCAGTAGTATTTCCGGGGCCCCCCTAAACACTGAAGCTTTCTTT. This chain joins TRBV19 and TRBJ1-1, with a possible D match to TRBD1 (5 bases). This CDR3 is 16 amino acids long. In germline, CDR1 is LNHDA, CDR2 SQIVND (reference sequence). The germline V and J ends were trimmed by 3 bases and 2 bases, with 16 bases remaining between them.